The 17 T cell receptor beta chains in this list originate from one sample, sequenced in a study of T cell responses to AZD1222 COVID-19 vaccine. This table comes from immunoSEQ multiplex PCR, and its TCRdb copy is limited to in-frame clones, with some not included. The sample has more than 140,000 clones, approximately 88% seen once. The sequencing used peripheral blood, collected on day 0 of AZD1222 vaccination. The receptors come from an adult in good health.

The CDR3 DNA reads as TGCGCCAGCAGCCGGACTAGCGGGAGCTACGAGCAGTACTTC. Translated, it gives CASSRTSGSYEQYF. This chain joins TRBV5-1 and TRBJ2-7; 13 bases align to TRBD2. Losses at the gene ends were 4 bases for V and 3 bases for J; bases not matched to a gene: 1. Germline assignment: CDR1 SGHRS and CDR2 YFSETQ. The CDR3 sequence is 14 residues long.

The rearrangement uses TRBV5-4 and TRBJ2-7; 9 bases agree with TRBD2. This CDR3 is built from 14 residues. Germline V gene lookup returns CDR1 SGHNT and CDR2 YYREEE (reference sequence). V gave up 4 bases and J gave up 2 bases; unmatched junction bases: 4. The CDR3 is CASSQRGRAYEQYF. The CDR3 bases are TGTGCCAGCAGCCAGCGCGGGAGGGCCTACGAGCAGTACTTC.

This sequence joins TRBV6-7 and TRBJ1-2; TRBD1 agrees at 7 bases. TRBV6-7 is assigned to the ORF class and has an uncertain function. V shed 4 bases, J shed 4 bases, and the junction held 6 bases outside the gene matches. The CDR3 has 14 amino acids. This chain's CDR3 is CASSSRTGGYGYTF. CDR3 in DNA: TGTGCCAGCAGTTCCCGGACAGGAGGCTATGGCTACACCTTC.

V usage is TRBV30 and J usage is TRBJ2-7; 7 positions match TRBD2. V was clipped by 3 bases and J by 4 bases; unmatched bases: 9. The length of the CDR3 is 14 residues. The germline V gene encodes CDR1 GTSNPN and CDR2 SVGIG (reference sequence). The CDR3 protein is CAWRGWEGRYEQYF. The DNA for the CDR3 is TGTGCCTGGAGAGGTTGGGAGGGAAGGTACGAGCAGTACTTC.

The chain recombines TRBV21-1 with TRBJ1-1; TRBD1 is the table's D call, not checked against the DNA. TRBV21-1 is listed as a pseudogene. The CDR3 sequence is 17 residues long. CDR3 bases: TGTGCCAGCAGCCCCTGTACCCAGGGAAAGAGAGACACTGAAGCTTTCTTT. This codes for CASSPCTQGKRDTEAFF.

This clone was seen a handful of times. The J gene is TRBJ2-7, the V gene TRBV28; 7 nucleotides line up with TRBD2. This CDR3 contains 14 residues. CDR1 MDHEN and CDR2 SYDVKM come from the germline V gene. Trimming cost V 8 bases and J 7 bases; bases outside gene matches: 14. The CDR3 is CASGLAAGRKEQYF. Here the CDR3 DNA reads TGTGCCAGCGGCCTAGCGGCCGGGAGGAAGGAGCAGTACTTC.

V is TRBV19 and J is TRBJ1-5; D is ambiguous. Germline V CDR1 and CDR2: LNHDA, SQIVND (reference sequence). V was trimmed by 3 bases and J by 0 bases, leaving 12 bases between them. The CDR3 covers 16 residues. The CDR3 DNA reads TGTGCCAGTAGTATGACCCCGTGGGTTAGCAATCAGCCCCAGCATTTT. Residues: CASSMTPWVSNQPQHF.

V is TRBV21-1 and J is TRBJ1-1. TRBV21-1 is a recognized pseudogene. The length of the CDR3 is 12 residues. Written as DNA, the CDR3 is TGTGCCAGCGGGGTAAAAACCCGTGAAGCTTTCTTT. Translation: CASGVKTREAFF.

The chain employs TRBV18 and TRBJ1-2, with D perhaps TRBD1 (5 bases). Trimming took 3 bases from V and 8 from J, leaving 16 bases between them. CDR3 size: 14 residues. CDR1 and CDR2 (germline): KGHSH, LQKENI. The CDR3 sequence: CASSPLRRDGGYTF. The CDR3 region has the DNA TGTGCCAGCTCACCCCTCCGCAGGGATGGCGGCTACACCTTC.

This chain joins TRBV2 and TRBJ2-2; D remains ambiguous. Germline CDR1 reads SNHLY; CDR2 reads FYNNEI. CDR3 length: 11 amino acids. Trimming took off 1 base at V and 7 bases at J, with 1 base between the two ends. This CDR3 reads CASSEGGELFF. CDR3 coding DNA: TGTGCCAGCAGTGAAGGCGGGGAGCTGTTTTTT.

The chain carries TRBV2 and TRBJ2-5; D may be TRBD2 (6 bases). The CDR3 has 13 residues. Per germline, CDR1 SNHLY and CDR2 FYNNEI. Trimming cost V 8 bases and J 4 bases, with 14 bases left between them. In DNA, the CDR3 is TGTGCCAGCCTGGGAGGAGGGCGAGAGACCCAGTACTTC. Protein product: CASLGGGRETQYF.

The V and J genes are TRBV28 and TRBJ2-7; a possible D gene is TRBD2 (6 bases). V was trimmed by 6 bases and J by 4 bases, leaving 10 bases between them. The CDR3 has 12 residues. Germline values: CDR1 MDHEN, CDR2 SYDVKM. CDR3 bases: TGTGCCAGCAGGGCCGGGGGTTACGAGCAGTACTTC. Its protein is CASRAGGYEQYF.

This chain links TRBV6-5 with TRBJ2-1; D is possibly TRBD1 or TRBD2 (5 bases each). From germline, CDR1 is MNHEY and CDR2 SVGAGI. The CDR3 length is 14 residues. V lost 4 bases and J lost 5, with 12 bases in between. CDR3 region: CASSLRGGHNEQFF. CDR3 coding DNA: TGTGCCAGCAGTTTGAGGGGTGGGCACAATGAGCAGTTCTTC.

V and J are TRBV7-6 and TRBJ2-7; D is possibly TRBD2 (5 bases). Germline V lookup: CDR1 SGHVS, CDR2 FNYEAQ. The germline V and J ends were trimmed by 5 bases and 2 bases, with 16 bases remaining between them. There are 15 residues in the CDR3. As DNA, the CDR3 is TGTGCCAGCAGCCCGCGGACTTCTAGGGCCTACGAGCAGTACTTC. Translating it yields CASSPRTSRAYEQYF.

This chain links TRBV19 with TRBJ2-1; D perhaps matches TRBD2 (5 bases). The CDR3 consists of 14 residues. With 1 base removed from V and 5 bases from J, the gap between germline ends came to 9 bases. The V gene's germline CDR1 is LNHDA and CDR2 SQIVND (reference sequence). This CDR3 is CASSIAGSDNEQFF. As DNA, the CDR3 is TGTGCCAGTAGTATAGCGGGGTCGGACAATGAGCAGTTCTTC.

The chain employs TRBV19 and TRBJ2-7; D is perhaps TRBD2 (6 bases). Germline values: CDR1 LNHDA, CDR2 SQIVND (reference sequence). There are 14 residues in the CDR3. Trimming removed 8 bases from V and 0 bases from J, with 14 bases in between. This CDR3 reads CASSVRGISYEQYF. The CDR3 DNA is TGTGCCAGTTCAGTACGGGGGATCTCCTACGAGCAGTACTTC.

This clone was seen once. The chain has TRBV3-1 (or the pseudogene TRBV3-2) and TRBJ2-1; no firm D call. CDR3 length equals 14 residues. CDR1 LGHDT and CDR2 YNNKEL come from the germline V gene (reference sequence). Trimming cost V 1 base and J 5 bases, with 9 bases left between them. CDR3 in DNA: TGTGCCAGCAGCCAAGTGTCAACTAACAATGAGCAGTTCTTC. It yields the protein CASSQVSTNNEQFF.